A single sample is the source of the 18 T cell receptor beta chains below, sequenced in a study of technical replicates of blood from a few donors. Data came from immunoSEQ multiplex PCR; TCRdb stores just in-frame clones and leaves some out. The sample yields 70,000 or so clones, around 92% seen once. The sequenced sample was T cells isolated from PBMCs. The receptors come from a human donor in good health. Some clones in this sample may be carry-over from other donors' samples.

The chain uses TRBV30 and TRBJ1-2; 9 bases map to TRBD1. This CDR3 region has 12 residues. Per the germline V gene, CDR1 is GTSNPN and CDR2 is SVGIG (reference sequence). The V and J ends lost 8 bases and 5 bases, in that order; junction bases with no gene match: 6. This chain's CDR3 is CALLDRGYGYTF. The CDR3 region has the DNA TGTGCCCTCCTCGACAGGGGGTATGGCTACACCTTC.

V gene TRBV19 combines with J gene TRBJ1-1, with D hard to call. V lost 3 bases and J 6 bases, leaving 8 bases between the germline ends. The germline V gene has CDR1 LNHDA and CDR2 SQIVND (reference sequence). There are 12 residues in the CDR3. CDR3 protein: CASSIRGAEAFF. The CDR3 DNA follows: TGTGCCAGTAGTATTCGAGGTGCTGAAGCTTTCTTT.

Here the CDR3 DNA reads TGCAGCGTTGAAGGTTTTATGGGGAGCTATGGCTACACCTTC. Translated, it gives CSVEGFMGSYGYTF. This rearrangement joins TRBV29-1 to TRBJ1-2, with D unresolved. The germline V gene has CDR1 SQVTM and CDR2 ANQGSEA. There are 14 residues in the CDR3. Between the trimmed V and J ends, which lost 1 base and 4 bases, there was a span of 13 bases. The full variable domain, with the rest looked up from reference TRBV29-1 and TRBJ1-2, is SAVISQKPSRDICQRGTSLTIQCQVDSQVTMMFWYRQQPGQSLTLIATANQGSEATYESGFVIDKFPISRPNLTFSTLTVSNMSPEDSSIYLCSVEGFMGSYGYTFGSGTRLTVV.

The sample holds one count of this clone. V gene TRBV7-9 combines with J gene TRBJ1-5, with unresolved D. Germline values: CDR1 SEHNR, CDR2 FQNEAQ (reference sequence). The CDR3 is 12 amino acids. V was cut by 5 bases and J by 3 bases, with 5 bases left in between. Here the CDR3 reads CASSTVNQPQHF. The CDR3 region has the DNA TGTGCCAGCAGCACGGTCAATCAGCCCCAGCATTTT.

The table lists this clone with a count of one. The rearrangement uses TRBV6-1 and TRBJ1-2, with 7 bases matching TRBD1. Germline V gene data show CDR1 as MNHNS and CDR2 as SASEGT. CDR3 length equals 14 residues. J gave up 3 bases and V 7 bases, and 8 bases lay outside the gene matches. As DNA, the CDR3 is TGTGCCAGCAATAAACTCGGGACAGACTATGGCTACACCTTC. It encodes CASNKLGTDYGYTF.

The rearrangement links TRBV27 to TRBJ2-7; TRBD2 matches at 12 bases. The CDR3 spans 14 residues. Germline V gene sequence: CDR1 MNHEY, CDR2 SMNVEV (reference sequence). J lost 1 base, V lost 8 bases, and 3 bases had no gene match. This CDR3 reads CASGGLAGSYEQYF. CDR3 DNA sequence: TGTGCCAGCGGAGGACTAGCGGGATCCTACGAGCAGTACTTC.

The gene calls are TRBV2 and TRBJ1-2; 9 bases line up with TRBD1. Looked up from germline, CDR1 is SNHLY and CDR2 is FYNNEI. The CDR3 length is 16 residues. V trimming: 3 bases; J trimming: 3 bases; junction bases outside the gene matches: 8. CDR3 DNA sequence: TGTGCCAGCAGTGAGCGGATGAGACAGGGGGACTATGGCTACACCTTC. Encoded protein: CASSERMRQGDYGYTF.

The V call is TRBV30, the J call TRBJ1-2, with 7 bases fitting TRBD1. Germline assignment: CDR1 GTSNPN and CDR2 SVGIG (reference sequence). V gave up 4 bases and J gave up 5 bases; unmatched junction bases: 7. The CDR3 loop spans 13 amino acids. The CDR3 DNA reads TGTGCCTGGATTTCGGGACAGCTATATGGCTACACCTTC. Translation: CAWISGQLYGYTF. Based on the CDR3 plus reference TRBV30 and TRBJ1-2, the full variable domain is SQTIHQWPATLVQPVGSPLSLECTVEGTSNPNLYWYRQAAGRGLQLLFYSVGIGQISSEVPQNLSASRPQDRQFILSSKKLLLSDSGFYLCAWISGQLYGYTFGSGTRLTVV.

The gene calls are TRBV29-1 and TRBJ1-1; TRBD1 might be the D (6 bases). Trimming cost V 4 bases and J 2 bases, with 11 bases left between them. The germline V gene encodes CDR1 SQVTM and CDR2 ANQGSEA. This CDR3 has 13 residues. The CDR3 region is CSVARQANTEAFF. In DNA, the CDR3 is TGCAGCGTTGCCAGACAGGCTAACACTGAAGCTTTCTTT.

The V and J genes are TRBV11-2 and TRBJ2-1; 9 positions match TRBD2. Germline V CDR1 and CDR2: SGHAT, FQNNGV. The CDR3 totals 14 residues. V shed 1 base, J shed 6 bases, and the junction held 1 base outside the gene matches. The CDR3 bases are TGTGCCAGCAGCTTAGGGACTAGCGCCAATGAGCAGTTCTTC. Protein: CASSLGTSANEQFF.

This sequence joins TRBV21-1 and TRBJ2-1; TRBD2 reflects the table's D call only, with no check against the DNA. TRBV21-1 is designated a pseudogene. This CDR3 is built from 15 residues. The CDR3 protein is CASSGEKAGANEQFF. CDR3 sequence (DNA): TGTGCCAGCTCGGGGGAGAAAGCGGGAGCTAATGAGCAGTTCTTC.

The rearrangement joins TRBV27 to TRBJ2-3; 8 bases match TRBD1. The CDR3 consists of 16 residues. The ends lost 4 bases at V and 0 bases at J; junction bases unmatched: 6. CDR1 is MNHEY, CDR2 SMNVEV, per germline (reference sequence). CDR3 sequence reads: CASSSGQGRSTDTQYF. As DNA, the CDR3 is TGTGCCAGCAGTTCTGGACAGGGACGGAGCACAGATACGCAGTATTTT.

The chain carries TRBV19 and TRBJ1-2, with D possibly being TRBD1 (6 bases). The CDR3 consists of 20 residues. The V and J ends lost 7 bases and 0 bases respectively, with 30 bases between them. Germline assignment: CDR1 LNHDA and CDR2 SQIVND (reference sequence). The CDR3 region has the DNA TGTGCCAGTAAGGTCTACGGTGGAGCATTAGGGGGGGACTCTAACTATGGCTACACCTTC. Translated: CASKVYGGALGGDSNYGYTF.

The gene calls are TRBV30 and TRBJ1-1, with 7 positions matching TRBD1. The CDR3 sequence is 17 residues long. The junction had 18 bases not matched to a gene; V was cut back by 0 bases and J by 8 bases. The V gene's germline CDR1 is GTSNPN and CDR2 SVGIG (reference sequence). In DNA form, the CDR3 reads TGTGCCTGGAGTGTATTAAGGGGGCCATGGACTTCAGCCGAAGCTTTCTTT. Encoded protein: CAWSVLRGPWTSAEAFF.

DNA for the CDR3: TGTGCCAGCAGTCTCCGAGCAATAACTAGCAATCAGCCCCAGCATTTT. This encodes CASSLRAITSNQPQHF. The V call is TRBV7-8, the J call TRBJ1-5, with unresolved D. The CDR3 length is 16 residues. CDR1 SGHVS and CDR2 FQNEAQ come from the germline V gene. Trimming pared 6 bases from V and 0 bases from J, leaving 15 bases between. Full variable domain (outside the CDR3, taken from reference TRBV7-8 and TRBJ1-5): GAGVSQSPRYKVAKRGQDVALRCDPISGHVSLFWYQQALGQGPEFLTYFQNEAQLDKSGLPSDRFFAERPEGSVSTLKIQRTQQEDSAVYLCASSLRAITSNQPQHFGDGTRLSIL.

The sample holds one count of this clone. This sequence joins TRBV20-1 and TRBJ2-3, with 7 bases lining up with TRBD1. Germline trimming cut 4 bases from V and 5 bases from J; bases unmatched to any gene: 0. CDR1 and CDR2 (germline): DFQATT, SNEGSKA (reference sequence). The CDR3 spans 11 residues. CDR3 DNA sequence: TGCAGTGCTAACAGGGGAGATACGCAGTATTTT. This sequence encodes CSANRGDTQYF.

The chain has TRBV4-3 and TRBJ1-1, with 8 bases aligning to TRBD1. The germline V gene has CDR1 LGHNA and CDR2 YSLEER. The CDR3 sequence is 17 residues long. Germline trimming cut 3 bases from V and 1 base from J; bases unmatched to any gene: 10. The CDR3 DNA reads as TGCGCCAGCAGCCAGGCCCCAACCGGGACAGGGAACACTGAAGCTTTCTTT. This sequence encodes CASSQAPTGTGNTEAFF.

The J gene is TRBJ2-1, the V gene TRBV6-1, with D maybe TRBD1 (6 bases). The V end was cut by 3 bases, the J end by 2 bases, with 11 bases between. The CDR3 is 15 residues long. Germline CDR1 reads MNHNS; CDR2 reads SASEGT. CDR3 DNA: TGTGCCAGCAGTGATGTAGAGGGGGCCTACAATGAGCAGTTCTTC. This codes for CASSDVEGAYNEQFF.